Each of the 24 T cell receptor beta chains below was sequenced from the same sample in a study of human T cells and chemical hapten exposure. Time point indicated: patch test 1, 2 weeks after DPC sensitization. Treatment in this sample: therapeutic diphenylcyclopropenone sensitization with weekly scalp DPC. Using its own MiXCR run on the RACE reads, TCRdb lists one record per CDR3 protein. The sample includes roughly 70,000 distinct CDR3 sequences, 9.8% of them seen just once. Here the sequenced sample was whole blood, taken in connection with sensitization to the hapten diphenylcyclopropenone (DPC). All receptors derive from a woman between 40 and 50 years old with alopecia areata. Some clones in this sample may be carry-over from other donors' samples.

This clonotype was counted ten times or more. This rearrangement joins TRBV5-6 to TRBJ1-6; D gene unclear. The CDR3 is made up of 15 amino acids. Germline V gene sequence: CDR1 SGHDT, CDR2 YYEEEE. V lost 0 bases, J lost 9 bases, and 13 bases lay in between. In DNA, the CDR3 is TGTGCCAGCAGCTTGGCCAACCGGAGGATTTCACCCCTCCACTTT. The encoded protein is CASSLANRRISPLHF.

The sample holds a few counts of this clonotype. The chain carries TRBV7-9 and TRBJ2-7, with D uncertain. Germline assignment: CDR1 SEHNR and CDR2 FQNEAQ (reference sequence). V lost 7 bases and J 0 bases, leaving 10 bases between the germline ends. The CDR3 has 13 residues. The CDR3 DNA reads TGTGCCAGCACCGCCCCGCGCTCCTACGAGCAGTACTTC. As protein: CASTAPRSYEQYF.

A word on this clonotype: One end of the junction is discordant with germline, which a read error may explain. The chain joins TRBV5-4 to TRBJ1-1; D ambiguous. Per the germline V gene, CDR1 is SGHNT and CDR2 is YYREEE (reference sequence). This CDR3 has 13 amino acids. DNA of the CDR3: TGTGCCAGCAGCTGGGCACAGAACCCTGAAGCTTTCTTT. It translates to CASSWAQNPEAFF.

This clonotype was seen many times. The rearrangement links TRBV5-5 to TRBJ2-2; D is unresolved. V lost 5 bases and J 6 bases, leaving 11 bases between the germline ends. The CDR3 sequence is 13 residues long. Germline V lookup: CDR1 SGHKS, CDR2 YYEKEE (reference sequence). The CDR3 reads CASSFGASGELFF. CDR3 sequence (DNA): TGTGCCAGCAGTTTTGGTGCATCCGGGGAGCTGTTTTTT.

This clonotype was seen at least ten times. The J gene is TRBJ1-5, the V gene TRBV7-2; a possible D gene is TRBD1 (6 bases). Trimming left V 4 bases short and J 1 base short, with 11 bases between. The germline V gene has CDR1 SGHTA and CDR2 FQGNSA. CDR3 length equals 15 residues. CDR3 sequence (DNA): TGTGCCAGCAGCTCACAGGGAGTAAGCAATCAGCCCCAGCATTTT. Translation: CASSSQGVSNQPQHF.

Ten or more counts support this clonotype. The V and J genes are TRBV20-1 and TRBJ1-1; the match to TRBD1 covers 10 bases. V was pared by 0 bases and J by 0 bases, with 7 bases of the junction left unmatched. CDR3 length: 17 residues. Germline lookup yields CDR1 DFQATT and CDR2 SNEGSKA (reference sequence). CDR3 amino acids: CSARDPLTGGMNTEAFF. CDR3 DNA sequence: TGCAGTGCTAGAGACCCTTTGACAGGGGGCATGAACACTGAAGCTTTCTTT.

This clonotype has ten or more counts. This chain uses TRBV18 with TRBJ2-5; D gene unclear. This CDR3 has 14 residues. Germline V gene sequence: CDR1 KGHSH, CDR2 LQKENI. The V end was cut by 0 bases, the J end by 4 bases, with 9 bases between. CDR3 protein: CASSPPTDPETQYF. The CDR3 DNA follows: TGTGCCAGCTCACCACCAACAGACCCAGAGACCCAGTACTTC.

This clonotype was counted many times. The CDR3 DNA is TGTGCCAGCAGTTACTCGAGGACAGGGGGAAGCGAGCAGTACTTC. Protein sequence: CASSYSRTGGSEQYF. V and J are TRBV6-5 and TRBJ2-7; 10 bases match TRBD1. The CDR3 has 15 amino acids. V gave up 0 bases and J gave up 6 bases; unmatched junction bases: 5. The germline V gene has CDR1 MNHEY and CDR2 SVGAGI.

This clonotype was seen at least ten times. J is TRBJ1-5 and V is TRBV20-1, with a weak D call TRBD1 (5 bases). Germline V CDR1 and CDR2: DFQATT, SNEGSKA (reference sequence). CDR3 length equals 12 residues. The V end lost 3 bases, the J end lost 6 bases, and 9 bases lay between the germline ends. This CDR3 is CSASRASQPQHF. In nucleotides, the CDR3 is TGCAGTGCTAGCAGGGCCTCTCAGCCCCAGCATTTT.

Many counts were recorded for this clonotype. In nucleotides, the CDR3 is TGTGCCAGCAGTGACTCTGGCAGGCTCTCCTACGAGCAGTACTTC. This encodes CASSDSGRLSYEQYF. This chain joins TRBV6-4 and TRBJ2-7; D unresolved. The CDR3 extends over 15 amino acids. Trimming shortened V by 0 bases and J by 0 bases, and 9 bases separated the two germline ends. Germline V gene data show CDR1 as MRHNA and CDR2 as SNTAGT.

The sample holds a few counts of this clonotype. V gene TRBV5-1 combines with J gene TRBJ1-2; D is undetermined. The CDR3 length is 14 residues. Trimming pared 3 bases from V and 4 bases from J, leaving 13 bases between. Germline assignment: CDR1 SGHRS and CDR2 YFSETQ. CDR3 sequence reads: CASSSDGGAYGYTF. For the CDR3, the DNA is TGCGCCAGCAGCTCGGACGGAGGAGCCTATGGCTACACCTTC.

The rearrangement links TRBV5-6 to TRBJ2-5; D unresolved. Germline-derived CDR1 and CDR2 are SGHDT and YYEEEE. The germline V and J ends were trimmed by 4 bases and 0 bases, with 10 bases remaining between them. CDR3 length: 14 amino acids. DNA of the CDR3: TGTGCCAGCAGCCAAGGGCCCTACCAAGAGACCCAGTACTTC. It codes for CASSQGPYQETQYF. The full variable domain, its missing parts supplied by reference TRBV5-6 and TRBJ2-5, is DAGVTQSPTHLIKTRGQQVTLRCSPKSGHDTVSWYQQALGQGPQFIFQYYEEEERQRGNFPDRFSGHQFPNYSSELNVNALLLGDSALYLCASSQGPYQETQYFGPGTRLLVL.

Many counts were recorded for this clonotype. The chain joins TRBV12-3 or TRBV12-4 to TRBJ1-3; D not certain. Trimming left V 8 bases short and J 4 bases short, with 9 bases between. This CDR3 is built from 12 residues. CDR3 region: CASQPAGNTIYF. The CDR3 region has the DNA TGTGCCAGCCAACCGGCCGGAAACACCATATATTTT.

This clonotype has a handful of counts. The genes are TRBV12-3 or TRBV12-4 and TRBJ1-5; possible D gene TRBD1, 5 bases. This CDR3 comprises 13 residues. The V end lost 1 base, the J end lost 6 bases, and 7 bases lay between the germline ends. The CDR3 sequence: CASSLVGGQPQHF. The CDR3 bases are TGTGCCAGCAGTTTAGTGGGGGGTCAGCCCCAGCATTTT.

To note about this clonotype: Just one base apart from a much larger clone, this may be a read error. The rearrangement uses TRBV4-1 and TRBJ2-1; unclear D gene. Germline V gene sequence: CDR1 MGHRA, CDR2 YSYEKL. Trimming took off 0 bases at V and 11 bases at J, with 8 bases between the two ends. The CDR3 is 12 amino acids. The CDR3 nucleotides read TGCGCCAGCAGCCAAGACCGACAAAAGCAGTTCTTC. Translated, it gives CASSQDRQKQFF.

The V call is TRBV18, the J call TRBJ1-4; no clear D. V shed 2 bases and J shed 5 bases, with 12 bases lying between them. CDR1 KGHSH and CDR2 LQKENI come from the germline V gene. The CDR3 covers 15 residues. In DNA form, the CDR3 reads TGTGCCAGCTCACCATTTGGTGCAGGAAATGAAAAACTGTTTTTT. It specifies CASSPFGAGNEKLFF.

Ten or more counts support this clonotype. The chain is built from TRBV18 and TRBJ1-2; no definite D call. The CDR3 is made up of 13 amino acids. Trimming removed 2 bases at V and 3 bases at J, with 7 bases between. The germline V gene has CDR1 KGHSH and CDR2 LQKENI. This CDR3 reads CASSPSSDYGYTF. CDR3 bases: TGTGCCAGCTCACCAAGCAGCGACTATGGCTACACCTTC.

This clonotype was found many times. V gene TRBV12-3 or TRBV12-4 combines with J gene TRBJ2-1, with TRBD1 identical over 8 bases. Losses at the gene ends were 6 bases for V and 6 bases for J; bases not matched to a gene: 7. The CDR3 runs to 14 residues. The CDR3 DNA reads as TGTGCCAGCAGCTCCGGGACAGGCCCCAATGAGCAGTTCTTC. Residues: CASSSGTGPNEQFF.

This clonotype has at least ten counts. V usage is TRBV5-1 and J usage is TRBJ2-2, with TRBD1 identical over 9 bases. Trimming removed 4 bases from V and 7 bases from J; junction bases left unmatched: 8. The germline V gene encodes CDR1 SGHRS and CDR2 YFSETQ. The CDR3 runs 15 residues. The CDR3 region is CASSVTGGSFGELFF. CDR3 DNA: TGCGCCAGCAGCGTGACAGGGGGGTCCTTCGGGGAGCTGTTTTTT.

The chain employs TRBV28 and TRBJ1-6; weak D call: TRBD1 (6 bases). The length of the CDR3 is 11 residues. Germline CDR1 and CDR2: MDHEN and SYDVKM. V was trimmed by 6 bases and J by 17 bases, leaving 14 bases between them. The CDR3 sequence is CASRWDTVVHF. The CDR3 nucleotides read TGTGCCAGCAGGTGGGACACCGTGGTCCACTTT.

V gene TRBV2 combines with J gene TRBJ2-1; 8 positions match TRBD2. V was clipped by 1 base and J by 3 bases; unmatched bases: 8. The CDR3 spans 17 residues. Germline V gives CDR1 SNHLY, CDR2 FYNNEI. CDR3 region: CASSEGWRGANYNEQFF. The CDR3, as DNA: TGTGCCAGCAGTGAAGGGTGGCGGGGGGCCAACTACAATGAGCAGTTCTTC.

This clonotype was seen a few times. The chain carries TRBV7-2 and TRBJ1-6, with 7 bases that match TRBD1. This CDR3 is 15 amino acids long. From germline, CDR1 is SGHTA and CDR2 FQGNSA. V lost 0 bases and J lost 9; bases outside the gene matches: 5. DNA of the CDR3: TGTGCCAGCAGCTTAGCGGGAGGGGGCGGTTCACCCCTCCACTTT. Translation gives CASSLAGGGGSPLHF.

This clonotype was detected ten times or more. This chain uses TRBV9 with TRBJ1-6; unclear D gene. CDR1 and CDR2 (germline): SGDLS, YYNGEE. V dropped 3 bases and J dropped 8 bases, with 6 bases sitting between them. The CDR3 is 12 residues long. The CDR3 DNA sequence: TGTGCCAGCAGCGGTGGAGATTCACCCCTCCACTTT. Protein product: CASSGGDSPLHF.

This clonotype occurred many times. The chain combines TRBV11-2 with TRBJ1-5; no firm D call. Trimming removed 3 bases at V and 3 bases at J, with 6 bases between. The length of the CDR3 is 13 residues. Germline V CDR1 and CDR2: SGHAT, FQNNGV. CDR3 bases: TGTGCCAGCAGCTTTTCTTTCAATCAGCCCCAGCATTTT. The encoded protein is CASSFSFNQPQHF.